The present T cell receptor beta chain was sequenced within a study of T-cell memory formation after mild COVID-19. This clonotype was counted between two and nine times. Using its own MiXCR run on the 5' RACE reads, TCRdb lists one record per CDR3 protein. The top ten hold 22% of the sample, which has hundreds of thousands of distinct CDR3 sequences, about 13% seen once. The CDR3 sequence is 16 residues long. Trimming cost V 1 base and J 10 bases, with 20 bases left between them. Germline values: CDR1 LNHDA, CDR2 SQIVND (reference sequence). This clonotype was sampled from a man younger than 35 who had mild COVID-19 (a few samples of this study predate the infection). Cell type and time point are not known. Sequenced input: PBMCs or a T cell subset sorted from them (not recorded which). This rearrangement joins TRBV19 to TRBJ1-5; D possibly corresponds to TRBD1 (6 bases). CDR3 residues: CASSIAQGQQRQPQHF. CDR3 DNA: TGTGCCAGTAGTATAGCCCAAGGACAGCAACGACAACCCCAGCATTTT.